This TCR beta chain was identified in a study of Graves' ophthalmopathy and Graves' hyperthyroidism. Trimming left V 6 bases short and J 6 bases short, with 12 bases between. CDR3 length: 12 amino acids. This clonotype was recorded at least ten times. Its antigen is undetermined. Because it lacks the conserved phenylalanine or tryptophan at the end, this CDR3 is likely a read error. General study points: For separating ophthalmopathy from stable hyperthyroidism, a 13-signature model gave 85% to 90% sensitivity and roughly 78% specificity.

RNA served as the template for amplifying TCR beta CDR3 regions. A first-round RT-PCR used HTBI primers, followed by a second-round multiplex PCR. TCRdb re-called the multiplex PCR reads through MiXCR, storing one row per CDR3 protein. The sample holds about 480,000 distinct CDR3 sequences, about an eighth seen once. The chain links TRBV12-3 or TRBV12-4 to TRBJ2-7, with D possibly matching TRBD1 (6 bases). Source material: blood. This TCR was sampled from a woman aged 25 to 39 with Graves' ophthalmopathy. This CDR3 reads CASSRHRAEQYL. In nucleotides, the CDR3 is TGTGCCAGCAGCCGTCACAGGGCCGAGCAGTACCTC.